This is a list of T cell receptor beta chains from one sample in a study of regulatory T cells in long-lasting Graves disease. MiXCR, applied by TCRdb to the multiplex PCR reads, yields one record per CDR3 protein. The profile shows some 440,000 distinct CDR3 sequences, more than 20% of them singletons. This sample comprised peripheral blood mononuclear cells (PBMCs), obtained when the disease was refractory, from a patient treated with antithyroid drugs. These receptors all come from a female donor with Graves disease. Each CDR3 is given with its conserved first and last residue. D genes are given only for firm matches. Where a row states a size, it is once, few, many or the class of an expanded clone; other rows omit it.

size,V,D,J,DNA,CDR3
many,TRBV6-9,NA,TRBJ2-2,TGTGCCAGCAGTTTTAGCGGAGGACCGACGAACACCGGGGAGCTGTTTTTT,CASSFSGGPTNTGELFF
few,TRBV29-1,TRBD1,TRBJ1-2,TGCAGCGTTGAAACAGGGGGCAACTATGGCTACACCTTC,CSVETGGNYGYTF
NA,TRBV5-1,TRBD1,TRBJ2-7,TGCGCCAGCAGCTTGGTAGGGACAGGGGTATCCTACGAGCAGTACTTC,CASSLVGTGVSYEQYF
many,TRBV20-1,NA,TRBJ2-5,TGCAGTGCCGAGAGCCGGGACACCCTACAAGAGACCCAGTACTTC,CSAESRDTLQETQYF
many,TRBV28,TRBD1,TRBJ2-7,TGTGCCAGCACCATCAGGGACAGGAACGTGTACGAGCAGTACTTC,CASTIRDRNVYEQYF
many,TRBV12-3/TRBV12-4,TRBD1,TRBJ1-6,TGTGCCAGCAGTTTACGTACCGGGACAGGGCCTTCACCCCTCCACTTT,CASSLRTGTGPSPLHF
many,TRBV6-1,NA,TRBJ1-2,TGTGCCAGCACCCAGGGGAACAGGCACTATGGCTACACCTTC,CASTQGNRHYGYTF
NA,TRBV27,TRBD1,TRBJ2-7,TGTGCCAGCAGTCAGGGGACAGGGGGCGAGGAGCAGTACTTC,CASSQGTGGEEQYF
NA,TRBV9,TRBD1,TRBJ2-7,TGTGCCAGCAGCGCCTCCGGGACAGGGGCCGGCGAGCAGTACTTC,CASSASGTGAGEQYF
few,TRBV2,TRBD2,TRBJ2-1,TGTGCCAGCAGTGAAGCGAGACTAGCGGTTACCGGGAATGAGCAGTTCTTC,CASSEARLAVTGNEQFF
NA,TRBV11-3,NA,TRBJ2-2,TGTGCCAGCAGCCTGGAAGGGTCCGGGGAGCTGTTTTTT,CASSLEGSGELFF
many,TRBV11-3,NA,TRBJ2-5,TGTGCCAGCAGCCCTAAAGAAGGGCGGGAGACCCAGTACTTC,CASSPKEGRETQYF
many,TRBV12-3/TRBV12-4,NA,TRBJ1-5,TGTGCCAGCAGTTTTGCGGGACACAATCAGCCCCAGCATTTT,CASSFAGHNQPQHF
few,TRBV11-2,TRBD1,TRBJ1-2,TGTGCCAGCAGCTATGACAGGGGCTTAGCTAACTATGGCTACACCTTC,CASSYDRGLANYGYTF
NA,TRBV5-1,TRBD1,TRBJ2-2,TGCGCCAGCAGCTTGCTTCAGGGGGCAGGGGAGCTGTTTTTT,CASSLLQGAGELFF
NA,TRBV27,TRBD1,TRBJ2-3,TGTGCCAGCAGTTTTGGGACAGGGTTATCAGATACGCAGTATTTT,CASSFGTGLSDTQYF
few,TRBV13,NA,TRBJ2-5,TGTGCCAGCAGCTTAGGCCCTGGGTTGGGAGAGACCCAGTACTTC,CASSLGPGLGETQYF
few,TRBV6-1,TRBD2,TRBJ2-5,TGTGCCAGCAGTCCTCCTCGGGGACTAGCATTGAAGACCCAGTACTTC,CASSPPRGLALKTQYF
few,TRBV7-9,NA,TRBJ1-4,TGTGCCAGCAGCTATACAGGGTTTACTGAAAAACTGTTTTTT,CASSYTGFTEKLFF
many,TRBV6-1,NA,TRBJ1-2,TGTGCCAGCAGTGACTTGGGAGTATACTTC,CASSDLGVYF
few,TRBV30,NA,TRBJ1-1,TGTGCCTGGGGGAAGAATACTGAAGCTTTCTTT,CAWGKNTEAFF
few,TRBV7-9,NA,TRBJ1-5,TGTGCCAGCAGCTCTACGGAAGGAGTTTATAGCAATCAGCCCCAGCATTTT,CASSSTEGVYSNQPQHF
few,TRBV6-1,NA,TRBJ1-5,TGTGCCAGCAGACCTTGGACGGGATCCAATCAGCCCCAGCATTTT,CASRPWTGSNQPQHF
many,TRBV28,TRBD2,TRBJ2-7,TGTGCCAGCAGTCCGGCTGGGGGAGGGCCCTACGAGCAGTACTTC,CASSPAGGGPYEQYF
few,TRBV3-1,NA,TRBJ1-2,TGTGCCAGCAGCCAAGATCGCCAGGGCGGTCGGGGGAATGGCTACACCTTC,CASSQDRQGGRGNGYTF
NA,TRBV9,NA,TRBJ1-1,TGTGCCAGCAGCGTAGTCGGACAGTACACTGAAGCTTTCTTT,CASSVVGQYTEAFF
many,TRBV11-2,NA,TRBJ2-2,TGTGCCAGCAGCAAGGGAGGAGGGAGTAACACCGGGGAGCTGTTTTTT,CASSKGGGSNTGELFF
many,TRBV11-1,TRBD2,TRBJ2-7,TGTGCCAGCACCCGAGGACTAGCGGGAGGCCTGGGCGTCGAGCAGTACTTC,CASTRGLAGGLGVEQYF
few,TRBV10-3,NA,TRBJ2-7,TGTGCCATCAGTGACCAACAGGGCCCTGTAGAGTACGAGCAGTACTTC,CAISDQQGPVEYEQYF
NA,TRBV19,NA,TRBJ1-3,TGTGCCAGTACCGGACTCAGCTCTGGAAACACCATATATTTT,CASTGLSSGNTIYF
many,TRBV20-1,TRBD1,TRBJ2-7,TGCAGTGCTAATCCGGGACAGGGGTTGTTTAACGAGCAGTACTTC,CSANPGQGLFNEQYF
NA,TRBV12-3/TRBV12-4,NA,TRBJ1-1,TGTGCCAGCAGTTTCCGGACGGAGAACACTGAAGCTTTCTTT,CASSFRTENTEAFF
many,TRBV12-3/TRBV12-4,TRBD1,TRBJ1-1,TGTGCCAGCAGTTTAGGGACAGGGGGCATGAGTGGCACTGAAGCTTTCTTT,CASSLGTGGMSGTEAFF
many,TRBV7-8,NA,TRBJ2-2,TGTGCCAGCAGCCCCGAGGCTAGTTACACCGGGGAGCTGTTTTTT,CASSPEASYTGELFF
few,TRBV20-1,NA,TRBJ2-7,TGCAGTGCTAGATGGGTGCTCGAGCAGTACTTC,CSARWVLEQYF
many,TRBV28,NA,TRBJ2-7,TGTGCCAGCACTCCCGGTTCGGGGAGCGAGCAGTACTTC,CASTPGSGSEQYF
few,TRBV19,NA,TRBJ2-2,TGTGCCAGTAGTATAACTCTAGGACATCTTCGCGCCGGGGAGCTGTTTTTT,CASSITLGHLRAGELFF
NA,TRBV12-3/TRBV12-4,NA,TRBJ2-7,TGTGCCAGCAGTTCGACTTTATTAAGCTCCTACGAGCAGTACTTC,CASSSTLLSSYEQYF
NA,TRBV6-4,TRBD1,TRBJ1-5,TGTGCCAGCAGTGGGAAGCTACAGGGGAGGAATCAGCCCCAGCATTTT,CASSGKLQGRNQPQHF
many,TRBV12-3/TRBV12-4,TRBD2,TRBJ2-1,TGTGCCAGCACTATTAGCGGGAGGGGATACGATGAGCAGTTCTTC,CASTISGRGYDEQFF
many,TRBV18,NA,TRBJ1-4,TGTGCCAGCTCGCCAACCCCAACTAATGAAAAACTGTTTTTT,CASSPTPTNEKLFF
NA,TRBV11-1,TRBD2,TRBJ2-7,TGTGCCAGCAGCCCACGGGACTACAGCGCGGGGGAGCAGTACTTC,CASSPRDYSAGEQYF
many,TRBV3-1,NA,TRBJ1-1,TGTGCCAGCAGCCAAGATTCGGTGACAGGACGTGAAGCTTTCTTT,CASSQDSVTGREAFF
many,TRBV12-3/TRBV12-4,NA,TRBJ1-1,TGTGCCAGCAGCCATACAGGGCAGGGTACTGAAGCTTTCTTT,CASSHTGQGTEAFF
NA,TRBV5-1,NA,TRBJ1-2,TGCGCCAGCAGCTTGGCGGGGAAGGGCCACTATGGCTACACCTTC,CASSLAGKGHYGYTF
many,TRBV28,TRBD2,TRBJ2-7,TGTGCCAGCAGTTTATACGGGAGGCTGCTAGCTTACGAGCAGTACTTC,CASSLYGRLLAYEQYF
NA,TRBV10-3,TRBD1,TRBJ2-7,TGTGCCATCAGTGAGTCGATTATAGGGGGCGGCTACGAGCAGTACTTC,CAISESIIGGGYEQYF
NA,TRBV13,NA,TRBJ1-1,TGTGCCACCAAGGCCGGAAGACCAATGAACACTGAAGCTTTCTTT,CATKAGRPMNTEAFF
NA,TRBV5-1,NA,TRBJ1-3,TGCGCCAGCAGGCCAGGGGCTGGAGGAAACACCATATATTTT,CASRPGAGGNTIYF
many,TRBV5-1,TRBD2,TRBJ2-7,TGCGCCAGCAGCTTAAGCGGGAGGGCCGTCGACGAGCAGTACTTC,CASSLSGRAVDEQYF
many,TRBV29-1,NA,TRBJ2-7,TGCAGCGTTGGTACCTCTAGCTCAGGTGGATACGAGCAGTACTTC,CSVGTSSSGGYEQYF
many,TRBV27,TRBD2,TRBJ2-7,TGTGCCAGCAGTTTGTTAGGGACTAGCGGGATCTACGAGCAGTACTTC,CASSLLGTSGIYEQYF
many,TRBV12-3/TRBV12-4,NA,TRBJ1-5,TGTGCCAGCAGCTTAGGGCTCGGGGGGAGTCAGCCCCAGCATTTT,CASSLGLGGSQPQHF
few,TRBV28,TRBD2,TRBJ2-7,TGTGCCAGCAGTCGTTCTACTTTGGGACTAGCGGGTACACTAGGGGAGCAGTACTTC,CASSRSTLGLAGTLGEQYF
many,TRBV28,NA,TRBJ2-5,TGTGCCAGCAACTCGGCTAGCTCCCCGGGGACCCAGTACTTC,CASNSASSPGTQYF
once,TRBV27,TRBD2,TRBJ2-1,TGTGCCAGCAGTTTACGTTATCTAGCGGGAGGTCGAAATGAGCAGTTCTTC,CASSLRYLAGGRNEQFF
NA,TRBV6-5,NA,TRBJ2-7,TGTGCCAGCAGTTTGGAGGGGTCGGCCGAGCAGTACTTC,CASSLEGSAEQYF
many,TRBV2,NA,TRBJ2-2,TGTGCCAGCAGTGACTGGCGGGATGCTGGGGAGCTGTTTTTT,CASSDWRDAGELFF